The 3 T cell receptor beta chains given below trace back to one sample, sequenced in a study of blood T cells in healthy people across ages. With a J-beta primer mix and a sample-barcoded 5' primer, a second PCR ran about 7 to 11 cycles. TCRdb re-called the 5' RACE reads with MiXCR, one entry per CDR3 protein. The sample lists 2 million or so distinct CDR3 sequences, around half occurring once. Material for sequencing was blood. The source is a woman aged 40-49 years in good health.

This clonotype was seen more than once but under ten times. The rearrangement uses TRBV4-3 and TRBJ2-5; 11 nucleotides align to TRBD2. The junction had 7 bases not matched to a gene; V was cut back by 1 base and J by 6 bases. The CDR3 covers 16 residues. Germline V gene sequence: CDR1 LGHNA, CDR2 YSLEER. The CDR3 protein is CASSQGVGLAGQTQYF. The DNA for the CDR3 is TGCGCCAGCAGCCAAGGAGTAGGACTAGCGGGCCAGACCCAGTACTTC.

V usage is TRBV20-1 and J usage is TRBJ2-7; no firm D call. Deletions cut 6 bases from V and 3 bases from J, with 15 bases between. The length of the CDR3 is 13 residues. The germline V gene encodes CDR1 DFQATT and CDR2 SNEGSKA (reference sequence). CDR3 sequence: CSAPPGMIYEQYF. CDR3 nucleotides: TGCAGTGCACCGCCGGGTATGATCTACGAGCAGTACTTC.

This clonotype was counted between two and nine times. CDR3 DNA: TGTGCCTCAATCGACAATGAGCAGTTCTTC. Amino acid sequence: CASIDNEQFF. V and J are TRBV7-2 and TRBJ2-1; D is unresolved. CDR1 and CDR2 (germline): SGHTA, FQGNSA. The CDR3 has 10 amino acids. Trimming removed 11 bases at V and 5 bases at J, with 7 bases between.